These 22 T cell receptor beta chains were all obtained from the same sample, sequenced in a study of technical replicates of blood from a handful of donors. The table came from immunoSEQ multiplex PCR; TCRdb's copy has only in-frame clones and leaves some out. The sample has around 56,000 clones, 90% to 95% seen once. Sequenced input: PBMCs. All receptors come from a human donor in good health. Some clones in this sample may be carry-over from other donors' samples.

This chain uses TRBV5-6 with TRBJ1-6, with TRBD1 matching over 9 bases. Germline trimming cut 0 bases from V and 9 bases from J; bases unmatched to any gene: 4. In germline, CDR1 is SGHDT, CDR2 YYEEEE. The CDR3 has 15 residues. CDR3 residues: CASSLDRGPFSPLHF. The CDR3 DNA follows: TGTGCCAGCAGCTTGGACAGGGGGCCTTTTTCACCCCTCCACTTT.

This clone appeared once. This chain joins TRBV5-6 and TRBJ2-5; the match to TRBD2 covers 11 bases. This CDR3 region has 18 residues. Germline values: CDR1 SGHDT, CDR2 YYEEEE. V was clipped by 5 bases and J by 2 bases; unmatched bases: 14. The CDR3 sequence: CASSPPPTSGATQETQYF. DNA for the CDR3: TGTGCCAGCAGTCCCCCCCCGACTAGCGGGGCTACTCAAGAGACCCAGTACTTC.

The chain couples TRBV5-5 to TRBJ2-7; 10 bases are shared with TRBD2. The V gene end was trimmed by 0 bases and the J gene end by 3 bases; junction bases not matched to a gene: 3. Germline values: CDR1 SGHKS, CDR2 YYEKEE (reference sequence). The CDR3 extends over 15 amino acids. CDR3 bases: TGTGCCAGCAGCTTGGCTAGCGGGAGAGGCTACGAGCAGTACTTC. Its translation: CASSLASGRGYEQYF.

This rearrangement joins TRBV5-3 to TRBJ2-1, with 16 bases identical to TRBD2. TRBV5-3 is an open reading frame whose function is uncertain. CDR3 length: 18 residues. V shed 4 bases and J 6 bases; nucleotides not matched to a gene: 10. The CDR3 DNA reads as TGTGCCAGAAGCGATCCGGGACTAGCGGGAGGGAGGGGCAATGAGCAGTTCTTC. It translates to CARSDPGLAGGRGNEQFF.

This chain uses TRBV7-2 with TRBJ2-5; D is perhaps TRBD1 (6 bases). Looked up from germline, CDR1 is SGHTA and CDR2 is FQGNSA. V was clipped by 6 bases and J by 6 bases, with 11 bases between them. The CDR3 consists of 12 residues. The CDR3 DNA reads as TGTGCCAGCAGTTGGCAGGGGCAGACCCAGTACTTC. Translated, it gives CASSWQGQTQYF.

The V call is TRBV19, the J call TRBJ1-3; D remains unclear. The germline gives CDR1 LNHDA, CDR2 SQIVND (reference sequence). This CDR3 spans 13 amino acids. Trimming stripped 2 bases from V and 3 bases from J, with 5 bases between. The CDR3 loop reads CASSIQIGNTIYF. The DNA of the CDR3 is TGTGCCAGTAGTATACAGATTGGAAACACCATATATTTT.

The rearrangement links TRBV30 to TRBJ2-7; TRBD1 agrees at 9 bases. CDR3 length: 12 residues. Germline V gives CDR1 GTSNPN, CDR2 SVGIG (reference sequence). Trimming cost V 4 bases and J 7 bases; bases outside gene matches: 5. The CDR3 DNA reads as TGTGCCTGGACCCGGGACAGGGAGGAGCAGTACTTC. Translation: CAWTRDREEQYF.

This clone was counted once. The chain uses TRBV5-4 and TRBJ1-2; 8 bases are shared with TRBD1. J was trimmed by 8 bases and V by 6 bases; bases with no gene match: 15. The germline CDR1 and CDR2 sequences are SGHNT and YYREEE (reference sequence). CDR3 length: 15 amino acids. CDR3 amino acids: CASTTRQGKGRGYTF. For the CDR3, the DNA is TGTGCCAGCACCACCCGACAGGGGAAGGGTCGCGGCTACACCTTC. Looking up the rest from reference TRBV5-4 and TRBJ1-2 gives the full variable domain: ETGVTQSPTHLIKTRGQQVTLRCSSQSGHNTVSWYQQALGQGPQFIFQYYREEENGRGNFPPRFSGLQFPNYSSELNVNALELDDSALYLCASTTRQGKGRGYTFGSGTRLTVV.

CDR3 nucleotide sequence: TGTGCCAGCGTGGGGGACGGGAGCTCCTACAATGAGCAGTTCTTC. Amino acid sequence: CASVGDGSSYNEQFF. The genes are TRBV11-1 and TRBJ2-1; perhaps TRBD2 as D (6 bases). Trimming shortened V by 8 bases and J by 0 bases, and 14 bases separated the two germline ends. The CDR3 length is 15 residues. Germline-derived CDR1 and CDR2 are SGHAT and FQDESV (reference sequence).

The chain carries TRBV10-3 and TRBJ1-2; D ambiguous. CDR3 size: 13 residues. The V and J ends lost 3 bases and 4 bases respectively, with 9 bases between them. Germline CDR1 is ENHRY and CDR2 is SYGVKD. This CDR3 reads CAISETALYGYTF. DNA of the CDR3: TGTGCCATCAGTGAAACAGCCCTCTATGGCTACACCTTC.

The chain uses TRBV5-4 and TRBJ1-1, with 7 bases matching TRBD1. Germline lookup yields CDR1 SGHNT and CDR2 YYREEE (reference sequence). V lost 0 bases to trimming and J lost 1 base; unmatched junction nucleotides: 0. CDR3 size: 14 residues. CDR3 sequence reads: CASSLDRGNTEAFF. CDR3 bases: TGTGCCAGCAGCTTGGACAGGGGGAACACTGAAGCTTTCTTT.

The chain employs TRBV7-9 and TRBJ2-7, with 8 bases matching TRBD1. The CDR3 spans 14 residues. In germline, CDR1 is SEHNR, CDR2 FQNEAQ (reference sequence). J was trimmed by 5 bases and V by 4 bases; bases with no gene match: 7. The CDR3 nucleotides read TGTGCCAGCAGCTCGACAGGGGCCGGGGACGAGCAGTACTTC. Translating gives CASSSTGAGDEQYF.

The rearrangement uses TRBV6-4 and TRBJ2-1, with 9 nucleotides matching TRBD2. The length of the CDR3 is 15 residues. The junction had 6 bases not matched to a gene; V was cut back by 2 bases and J by 7 bases. Germline V lookup: CDR1 MRHNA, CDR2 SNTAGT. In DNA form, the CDR3 reads TGTGCCAGCAGTGACGGTAGCGGGAGTACTAATGAGCAGTTCTTC. Its protein product is CASSDGSGSTNEQFF.

The chain joins TRBV5-1 to TRBJ2-7; 8 bases fit TRBD2. The CDR3 is made up of 12 amino acids. The trim removed 5 bases at V and 6 bases at J, leaving 4 bases unmatched. The V gene's germline CDR1 is SGHRS and CDR2 YFSETQ. This chain's CDR3 is CASSRSGGEQYF. The CDR3 DNA follows: TGCGCCAGCAGTAGGAGCGGGGGCGAGCAGTACTTC. The complete variable domain, with remaining parts taken from reference TRBV5-1 and TRBJ2-7, reads KAGVTQTPRYLIKTRGQQVTLSCSPISGHRSVSWYQQTPGQGLQFLFEYFSETQRNKGNFPGRFSGRQFSNSRSEMNVSTLELGDSALYLCASSRSGGEQYFGPGTRLTVT.

The chain is built from TRBV9 and TRBJ1-5, with TRBD1 matching 7 bases. Germline V gives CDR1 SGDLS, CDR2 YYNGEE. CDR3 length: 13 amino acids. Trimming took 7 bases from V and 3 from J; bases not matched to a gene: 4. This CDR3 is CASGDSVNQPQHF. The CDR3, as DNA: TGTGCCAGCGGGGACAGCGTCAATCAGCCCCAGCATTTT.

This chain links TRBV6-5 with TRBJ1-6, with a possible D match to TRBD1 (6 bases). The germline V and J ends were trimmed by 6 bases and 8 bases, with 11 bases remaining between them. The germline CDR1 and CDR2 sequences are MNHEY and SVGAGI. The CDR3 totals 13 residues. In DNA, the CDR3 is TGTGCCAGCAGACCAGACAGGTATTCACCCCTCCACTTT. It yields the protein CASRPDRYSPLHF.

DNA of the CDR3: TGCGCCAGCAGCCAGAGGGACAGCCAGGGGGAGCAGTACTTC. Its translation is CASSQRDSQGEQYF. The chain uses TRBV4-1 and TRBJ2-7; 7 positions agree with TRBD1. The CDR3 runs to 14 residues. From germline, CDR1 is MGHRA and CDR2 YSYEKL. The V gene end was trimmed by 3 bases and the J gene end by 7 bases; junction bases not matched to a gene: 9.

In DNA, the CDR3 is TGTGCCAGCAGCCCCCAACCCCTGGTACTAGCCAAAAACATTCAGTACTTC. Translated, it gives CASSPQPLVLAKNIQYF. This chain connects TRBV11-2 to TRBJ2-4; D remains ambiguous. With 5 bases removed from V and 0 bases from J, the gap between germline ends came to 17 bases. The length of the CDR3 is 17 residues. CDR1 is SGHAT, CDR2 FQNNGV, per germline.

The V call is TRBV4-1, the J call TRBJ1-1; perhaps TRBD1 as D (6 bases). Germline V gene sequence: CDR1 MGHRA, CDR2 YSYEKL. V was shortened by 0 bases and J by 6 bases, with 17 bases between the two germline ends. This CDR3 is 16 amino acids long. The CDR3 coding sequence is TGCGCCAGCAGCCAAGACGGCTGGGGGCCCGGGGCTGAAGCTTTCTTT. This sequence encodes CASSQDGWGPGAEAFF.

The V and J genes are TRBV2 and TRBJ1-6; 7 bases line up with TRBD1. V lost 11 bases to trimming and J lost 7 bases; unmatched junction nucleotides: 8. Germline CDR1 reads SNHLY; CDR2 reads FYNNEI. CDR3 length: 13 amino acids. CDR3 sequence (DNA): TGTGCCGGGCAACAGGGGTGGAATTCACCCCTCCACTTT. Translation: CAGQQGWNSPLHF.

This chain connects TRBV29-1 to TRBJ2-1; 8 nucleotides match TRBD2. Germline CDR1 is SQVTM and CDR2 is ANQGSEA. Trimming removed 5 bases from V and 2 bases from J; junction bases left unmatched: 8. CDR3 size: 15 residues. CDR3 nucleotide sequence: TGCAGCGTTTCGGGAGGGAGTAGAACCTACAATGAGCAGTTCTTC. This encodes CSVSGGSRTYNEQFF.

The CDR3, as DNA: TGTGCCAGCAGCTTTTCAGGGGGCACTGAAGCTTTCTTT. Its translation is CASSFSGGTEAFF. The chain couples TRBV5-4 to TRBJ1-1, with 7 bases aligning to TRBD1. The V gene end was trimmed by 2 bases and the J gene end by 4 bases; junction bases not matched to a gene: 2. The CDR3 loop spans 13 amino acids. CDR1 SGHNT and CDR2 YYREEE come from the germline V gene (reference sequence).